The clone carrying this TCR beta chain has only a few counts. Its antigen is currently unknown. The sample comes from a study of cytomegalovirus exposure and HLA in healthy donors. Overall study context: According to later analysis, the same platform produced the 120 validation and some 680 first-cohort repertoires. Regarding the study as a whole: High specificity and sensitivity for cytomegalovirus status were reported for the classifier.

The CDR3 spans 12 residues. The germline V gene encodes CDR1 SNHLY and CDR2 FYNNEI. The V gene lost 2 bases and the J gene lost 8 bases, with 4 bases spanning the gap. Libraries were prepared by immunoSEQ multiplex PCR; TCRdb keeps only in-frame clonotypes and omits some of them. The table has tens of thousands of clones, 85% to 95% seen once. It was the approximately 120-subject validation cohort, separate from the approximately 700-subject first cohort, to which the donors belonged. This clonotype was obtained from a man between 18 and 29 years old in good health and CMV-seronegative. The chain joins TRBV2 to TRBJ1-6; no firm D call. Material for sequencing was PBMCs. This CDR3 is CASSELDSPLHF. In DNA, the CDR3 is TGTGCCAGCAGTGAACTCGATTCACCCCTCCACTTT. The complete variable domain, with remaining parts taken from reference TRBV2 and TRBJ1-6, reads EPEVTQTPSHQVTQMGQEVILRCVPISNHLYFYWYRQILGQKVEFLVSFYNNEISEKSEIFDDQFSVERPDGSNFTLKIRSTKLEDSAMYFCASSELDSPLHFGNGTRLTVT.